This T cell receptor (beta chain) was found in a study of blood T cell repertoires in COVID-19. About the research overall: In each case, the material was cDNA or gDNA derived from T cells, B-cell-depleted T cells, or PBMCs.

Profiled with immunoSEQ multiplex PCR; TCRdb holds only in-frame clones, not every one. This table holds around 250,000 clones, approximately 84% found once. The CDR3 spans 14 residues. Germline CDR1 is SGHDN and CDR2 is FVKESK. The V and J ends lost 6 bases and 1 base, in that order; junction bases with no gene match: 3. Cohort 3 recovery required two negative PCRs, clearance, or symptom resolution. The V gene is TRBV14, the J gene TRBJ2-5; 9 nucleotides match TRBD2. This receptor was taken from a man aged 40-55 years who had recovered from COVID-19. Sequencing was carried out using PBMCs or T cells enriched from blood (not recorded which). CDR3 nucleotides: TGTGCCAGCAGACGTAGCGGGGGCCAAGAGACCCAGTACTTC. It is translated as CASRRSGGQETQYF.